These 20 T cell receptor beta chains came from one sample sequenced in a study of CD8+ T cells in alopecia areata. Extraction of RNA preceded its reverse transcription into cDNA, which served as the sequencing template. The method was immunoSEQ multiplex PCR; TCRdb's version includes in-frame clones alone and lacks a portion of them. This sample carries roughly 110,000 clones, none of them present only once. The sequencing input was lesional skin. The receptor set was obtained from a C3H/HeJ mouse with alopecia areata. This strain has MHC haplotype H2-k.

Worth noting for this clone: Genes here carry mouse names. Read data end 4 residues before the CDR3 end; the end is taken from the germline J gene. The chain is built from TRBV12-1 and TRBJ2-5; tentatively, D is TRBD1 (5 bases). V gave up 0 bases and J gave up 3 bases, with 12 bases separating them. CDR1 SGHSN and CDR2 HYEKVE come from the germline V gene. The CDR3 sequence is 15 residues long. CDR3 DNA, as far as it was read: TGTGCCAGCTCTCTCCCAGGGATGAGTCAAGAC. Encoded protein: CASSLPGMSQD. The CDR3 reads in full as CASSLPGMSQDTQYF.

Regarding this clone: Gene names refer to mouse genes. Coverage ceases 4 residues before the CDR3 finishes, and the germline J gene fills in the end. This chain links TRBV13-3 with TRBJ2-5, with D perhaps TRBD1 (5 bases). Germline assignment: CDR1 NNHDY and CDR2 SYVADS. This CDR3 has 14 amino acids. V lost 4 bases and J 1 base, leaving 10 bases between the germline ends. This chain's CDR3 is CASSPFRDQDTQYF. Incomplete CDR3 DNA: TGTGCCAGCAGTCCCTTCAGGGACCAAGAC.

This clone occurred a few times. The genes and germline here are from mouse. The read finishes 4 residues shy of the CDR3 end, and the germline J gene is used to complete it. The chain couples TRBV13-3 to TRBJ2-5, with 9 bases that match TRBD1. The germline V gene encodes CDR1 NNHDY and CDR2 SYVADS. CDR3 length: 18 amino acids. The trim removed 2 bases at V and 0 bases at J, leaving 10 bases unmatched. The CDR3 bases that were read are TGTGCCAGCAGTGAATTCACAGGGGGCCCTCCTAACCAAGAC. This gives the protein CASSEFTGGPPNQD. The entire CDR3 sequence reads CASSEFTGGPPNQDTQYF.

This clone occurred a few times. Genes and germline are mouse. The read ends 4 residues before the CDR3 terminus; that terminus is restored from the germline J gene. The chain couples TRBV17 to TRBJ2-1, with TRBD1 matching over 7 bases. This CDR3 has 14 amino acids. Germline CDR1 MNHDT, CDR2 YYDKIL. V shed 6 bases, J shed 3 bases, and the junction held 5 bases outside the gene matches. The CDR3 DNA, read in part, is TGTGCTAGCAGAGGGGACAGAACCTATGCT. Amino acids: CASRGDRTYA. The full CDR3 reads CASRGDRTYAEQFF.

As to this clone: Mouse gene names and germline throughout. The read finishes 4 residues shy of the CDR3 end, and the germline J gene is used to complete it. The chain joins TRBV19 to TRBJ2-1; 8 positions match TRBD2. Trimming at V came to 2 bases and at J to 3 bases, leaving 4 bases not matched to a gene. The germline V gene encodes CDR1 FNHDT and CDR2 SITEND (reference sequence). The CDR3 has 15 amino acids. The sequenced CDR3 bases are TGTGCCAGCAGTATGGGGGGGGGCGCCTATGCT. Its translation: CASSMGGGAYA. The entire CDR3 protein reads CASSMGGGAYAEQFF.

A remark on this clone: Gene names are the mouse ones. The read ends 4 residues before the CDR3 terminus; that terminus is restored from the germline J gene. The chain employs TRBV1 and TRBJ2-5; the match to TRBD2 covers 12 bases. Losses at the gene ends were 2 bases for V and 2 bases for J; bases not matched to a gene: 5. Germline CDR1 NSQYPW, CDR2 LRSPGD (reference sequence). CDR3 size: 17 residues. CDR3 region: CTCSASPTGGAQDTQYF. Partial CDR3 DNA: TGCACCTGCAGTGCATCCCCGACTGGGGGGGCCCAAGAC.

As for this clone: Mouse gene names and germline throughout. The observed sequence ends 4 residues before the CDR3 terminus, with the missing tail filled in from the germline J gene. This chain joins TRBV13-3 and TRBJ2-1, with 9 nucleotides matching TRBD2. This CDR3 is 15 amino acids long. Germline V gene lookup returns CDR1 NNHDY and CDR2 SYVADS. The CDR3 here is CASSDVGGAQAEQFF. Incomplete CDR3 DNA: TGTGCCAGCAGTGATGTTGGGGGGGCGCAGGCT.

In its sample, this clone was seen a few times. Gene names are the mouse ones. The DNA ends 4 residues before the CDR3 does, and the rest of the CDR3 is filled in from the germline J gene. This chain joins TRBV13-1 and TRBJ2-5, with TRBD2 identical over 9 bases. CDR1 and CDR2 from the germline V gene are NSHNY and SYGAGN. CDR3 size: 14 residues. The part of the CDR3 DNA that was read is TGTGCCAGCAAAGACTGGGGGAAAGGGGAC. Its protein is CASKDWGKGD. In full, the CDR3 is CASKDWGKGDTQYF.

This clone was picked up a small number of times. Any gene name here is a mouse gene name. The observed sequence ends 4 residues before the CDR3 terminus, with the missing tail filled in from the germline J gene. The V and J genes are TRBV17 and TRBJ2-4, with TRBD2 matching over 12 bases. CDR3 length: 16 residues. The J segment lost 1 base and the V segment lost 5 bases, leaving 4 bases of the junction unmatched. Germline V lookup: CDR1 MNHDT, CDR2 YYDKIL. CDR3 DNA, as far as it was read: TGTGCTAGCAGTGAAGACTGGGGGGGCGGTCAAAAC. Translated: CASSEDWGGGQN. The whole CDR3 reads CASSEDWGGGQNTLYF.

Turning to this clone: The genes are named according to mouse. The read stops 4 residues short of the end of the CDR3; the missing end is completed from the germline J gene. The genes are TRBV13-1 and TRBJ2-1; 13 bases line up with TRBD2. CDR3 length: 16 amino acids. CDR1 is NSHNY, CDR2 SYGAGN, per germline. V gave up 3 bases and J gave up 1 base; unmatched junction bases: 1. The DNA read from the CDR3 is TGTGCCAGCAGTGCGGGACTGGGGGGGAACTATGCT. This gives the protein CASSAGLGGNYA. The whole CDR3 is CASSAGLGGNYAEQFF.

This clone was seen ten or more times. Mouse germline and gene names are used. The read terminates 4 residues before the CDR3 end, so the remaining end is supplied by the germline J gene. The chain recombines TRBV13-3 with TRBJ2-1; 7 nucleotides line up with TRBD2. The CDR3 is made up of 12 amino acids. V shed 7 bases and J 6 bases; nucleotides not matched to a gene: 4. CDR1 and CDR2 (germline): NNHDY, SYVADS. The DNA read from the CDR3 is TGTGCCAGCCTGGGGGAAGGTGCT. This encodes CASLGEGA. The entire CDR3 reads CASLGEGAEQFF.

In regard to this clone: The gene symbols are mouse symbols. The CDR3 is cut off 4 residues early in the read; its end comes from the germline J gene. V usage is TRBV19 and J usage is TRBJ2-1, with a weak D call TRBD1 (6 bases). There are 12 residues in the CDR3. From germline, CDR1 is FNHDT and CDR2 SITEND (reference sequence). Partial CDR3 DNA: TGTGCCAGCAGACAGGGCTCGGCT. Protein product: CASRQGSA. From start to end, the CDR3 is CASRQGSAEQFF.

Only a few counts were recorded for this clone. The gene names given are mouse names. The missing CDR3 end, 4 residues past where the read stops, is filled in from the germline J gene. This chain joins TRBV13-3 and TRBJ2-5; D might be TRBD1 (6 bases). The CDR3 runs 14 residues. CDR1 is NNHDY and CDR2 is SYVADS in the germline V gene. The covered CDR3 bases are TGTGCCAGCAGTGTACCGGGACAAGAAGAC. This sequence encodes CASSVPGQED. The full CDR3 is CASSVPGQEDTQYF.

This clone has more than one count but fewer than ten. At residue 11, the TCRdb amino acid sequence and the translated nucleotide sequence differ, so the protein here is the DNA translation. Gene labels here are mouse ones. The sequence runs out 3 residues before the end of the CDR3; the remainder is reconstructed from the germline J gene. V and J are TRBV19 and TRBJ1-6; 7 bases fit TRBD1. TRBJ1-6 counts as an open reading frame of uncertain function. The length of the CDR3 is 14 residues. V shed 2 bases and J 9 bases; nucleotides not matched to a gene: 5. The V gene's germline CDR1 is FNHDT and CDR2 SITEND (reference sequence). The CDR3 loop is CASSMNRGISPLYF. CDR3 bases read: TGTGCCAGCAGTATGAACAGGGGAATTTCGCCC.

This clone occurred many times. Germline and genes: mouse. The read terminates 4 residues before the CDR3 end, so the remaining end is supplied by the germline J gene. This chain connects TRBV13-3 to TRBJ2-7; the D gene is possibly TRBD1 (6 bases). V was trimmed by 5 bases and J by 0 bases, leaving 12 bases between them. This CDR3 is built from 14 residues. The V gene's germline CDR1 is NNHDY and CDR2 SYVADS. The sequenced part of the CDR3 DNA is TGTGCCAGCAGCCCCCGGGACAACTCCTAT. Protein product: CASSPRDNSY. The complete CDR3 protein is CASSPRDNSYEQYF.

Points on this clone: The genes and germline here are from mouse. The read comes to an end 4 residues before the CDR3 does, leaving the germline J gene to fill in the end. The gene calls are TRBV1 and TRBJ2-5; TRBD1 matches at 10 bases. This CDR3 spans 16 amino acids. Germline V gene lookup returns CDR1 NSQYPW and CDR2 LRSPGD (reference sequence). The covered CDR3 bases are TGCACCTGCAGTGCCTCCGGGACAGGGGAAGGAGAC. This codes for CTCSASGTGEGD. The full CDR3 sequence reads CTCSASGTGEGDTQYF.

Notes on this clone: Mouse gene names and germline throughout. The DNA ends 4 residues before the CDR3 does, and the rest of the CDR3 is filled in from the germline J gene. The chain employs TRBV17 and TRBJ2-3, with 7 positions matching TRBD2. This CDR3 is 16 amino acids long. Germline CDR1 MNHDT, CDR2 YYDKIL. V gave up 2 bases and J gave up 0 bases; unmatched junction bases: 5. The CDR3 bases that were read are TGTGCTAGCAGTAGACTGGGGGTCACTAGTGCAGAA. This sequence encodes CASSRLGVTSAE. The entire CDR3 is CASSRLGVTSAETLYF. Drawing the rest from reference TRBV17 and TRBJ2-3, the complete variable domain is DTTVKQNPRYKLARVGKPVNLICSQTMNHDTMYWYQKKPNQAPKLLLFYYDKILNREADTFEKFQSSRPNNSFCSLYIGSAGLEYSAMYLCASSRLGVTSAETLYFGSGTRLTVL.

Comments on this clone: The listed genes are named as in mouse. The CDR3 end falls 4 residues outside the read, so it is completed with the germline J gene. The chain uses TRBV13-3 and TRBJ2-2, with a possible D match to TRBD1 (6 bases). Germline lookup yields CDR1 NNHDY and CDR2 SYVADS. The CDR3 runs 16 residues. V lost 3 bases to trimming and J lost 0 bases, with 12 bases between them. The CDR3 loop is CASSGPGHSNTGQLYF. The DNA read from the CDR3 is TGTGCCAGCAGTGGACCGGGACATTCAAACACCGGG.

There are a few counts of this clone. The listed genes are named as in mouse. The DNA ends 4 residues before the CDR3 does, and the rest of the CDR3 is filled in from the germline J gene. The rearrangement uses TRBV19 and TRBJ2-3; tentatively, D is TRBD1 (5 bases). The length of the CDR3 is 18 residues. Germline V CDR1 and CDR2: FNHDT, SITEND (reference sequence). Trimming left V 0 bases short and J 1 base short, with 18 bases between. CDR3 DNA (partial): TGTGCCAGCAGTATAGTTGGAAAAGGGGAGAGGGGTGCAGAA. As protein: CASSIVGKGERGAE. The whole CDR3 region reads CASSIVGKGERGAETLYF.

Points on this clone: Gene labels here are mouse ones. The read gets to within 4 residues of the CDR3 end, and the germline J gene fills in the rest. The chain carries TRBV1 and TRBJ1-1, with 11 nucleotides matching TRBD1. Per the germline V gene, CDR1 is NSQYPW and CDR2 is LRSPGD (reference sequence). The CDR3 covers 14 residues. The sequenced CDR3 bases are TGCACCTGCAGTGCACGGACAGGGGGCTTA. This codes for CTCSARTGGL. The full CDR3 protein reads CTCSARTGGLEVFF.